Sequencing of this TCR beta chain was carried out in a study of blood T cell repertoires in COVID-19. Across the study: Sources were T cells, B-cell-depleted T cells, or PBMCs; the material itself was cDNA or gDNA.

Study processing details: Estimation of nucleated cell counts relied on the amplification of reference gene primers. Produced via immunoSEQ multiplex PCR; TCRdb's table is partial and in-frame only. Clonal size and the V and J genes are those of that table, whereas D and trimming came from the DNA. Among 170,000 or so clones, 65% to 85% were seen once, and the ten largest hold 2.9%. Sequencing used peripheral blood. The clonotype originates from a woman aged 55-69 years with acute or convalescent COVID-19.

CDR3 in DNA: TGCGCCAGCAGCCAAGATTTCACGAGGCGTAAAGCTTTCTTT. Amino acids: CASSQDFTRRKAFF. The rearrangement joins TRBV4-3 to TRBJ1-1; D remains unclear. The ends were cut back, 0 bases at V and 9 bases at J, with 14 bases in the middle. Germline CDR1 and CDR2: LGHNA and YSLEER. CDR3 length: 14 residues.